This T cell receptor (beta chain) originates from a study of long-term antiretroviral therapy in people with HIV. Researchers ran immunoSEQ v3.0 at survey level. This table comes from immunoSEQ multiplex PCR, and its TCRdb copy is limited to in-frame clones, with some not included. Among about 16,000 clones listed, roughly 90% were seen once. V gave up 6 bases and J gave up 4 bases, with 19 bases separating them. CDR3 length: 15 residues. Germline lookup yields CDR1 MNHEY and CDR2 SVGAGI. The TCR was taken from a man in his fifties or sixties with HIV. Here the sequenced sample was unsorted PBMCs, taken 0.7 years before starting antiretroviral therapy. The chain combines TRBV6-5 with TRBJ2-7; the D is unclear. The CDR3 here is CASSLVSPISYEQYF. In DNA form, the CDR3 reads TGTGCCAGCAGCCTCGTGAGCCCGATCTCGTACGAGCAGTACTTC.